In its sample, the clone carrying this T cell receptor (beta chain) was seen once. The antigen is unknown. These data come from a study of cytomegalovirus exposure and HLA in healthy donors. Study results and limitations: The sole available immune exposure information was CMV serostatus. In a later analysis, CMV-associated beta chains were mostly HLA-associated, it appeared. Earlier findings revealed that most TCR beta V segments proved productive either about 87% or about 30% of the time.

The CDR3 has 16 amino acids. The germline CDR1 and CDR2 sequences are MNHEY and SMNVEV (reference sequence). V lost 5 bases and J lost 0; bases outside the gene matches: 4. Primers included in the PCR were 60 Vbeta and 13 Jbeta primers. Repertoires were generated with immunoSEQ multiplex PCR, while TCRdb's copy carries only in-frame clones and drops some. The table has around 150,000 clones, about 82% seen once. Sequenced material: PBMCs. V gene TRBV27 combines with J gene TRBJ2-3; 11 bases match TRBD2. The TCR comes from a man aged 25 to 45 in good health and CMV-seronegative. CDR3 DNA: TGTGCCAGCAGTCAAAGACTAGCGGGAAGCACAGATACGCAGTATTTT. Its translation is CASSQRLAGSTDTQYF.